The TCR beta chain described here comes from a study of OX40 agonist ivuxolimab in advanced cancers. The overall study: Clinicians treated patients with ivuxolimab, an agonistic anti-OX40 (CD134) antibody.

Sequencing was performed with immunoSEQ multiplex PCR; in TCRdb, only in-frame clones are kept and a portion is missing. The sample has fewer than 80,000 clones, 70% to 90% seen once. Comments on this clone: Its specificity is unknown.

Study-level points and caveats: Partial responders dosed at 0.1-3.0 mg/kg displayed clonal expansion ranking among the lowest. Clonal expansion was seen in CD4+ and CD8+ blood T cells by week 6 at 0.1 to 3.0 mg/kg.

This receptor was identified in an adult with an advanced solid tumor such as melanoma, head and neck, liver or kidney cancer. The specimen was CD4+ or CD8+ T cells sorted from blood, collected in a trial of the OX40 agonist ivuxolimab.

Here the CDR3 DNA reads TGTGCCAGCTCACCACCGAGCGGCAGGGTGAACTATGGCTACACCTTC. It encodes CASSPPSGRVNYGYTF. The chain combines TRBV18 with TRBJ1-2, with D perhaps TRBD1 (5 bases). Trimming took 0 bases from V and 2 from J, leaving 13 bases between them. The length of the CDR3 is 16 residues. Looked up from germline, CDR1 is KGHSH and CDR2 is LQKENI.